The 15 T cell receptor beta chains given below trace back to one sample, sequenced in a study of cytomegalovirus exposure and HLA in healthy donors. TCRdb keeps only in-frame clones here, not all; method: immunoSEQ multiplex PCR. The sample shows around 300,000 clones, more than 75% of them seen only once. The source material was PBMCs. These receptors all come from a young woman in good health and CMV-seronegative.

The J gene is TRBJ2-1, the V gene TRBV20-1, with unresolved D. The germline gives CDR1 DFQATT, CDR2 SNEGSKA (reference sequence). The V gene lost 1 base and the J gene lost 7 bases, with 5 bases spanning the gap. The CDR3 runs to 11 residues. CDR3 loop: CSARARNEQFF. CDR3 nucleotide sequence: TGCAGTGCTAGAGCCCGGAATGAGCAGTTCTTC.

V usage is TRBV5-4 and J usage is TRBJ1-6; D remains ambiguous. V was trimmed by 4 bases and J by 0 bases, leaving 5 bases between them. Germline CDR1 SGHNT, CDR2 YYREEE (reference sequence). The CDR3 length is 14 residues. Here the CDR3 DNA reads TGTGCCAGCAGCCCTAGCTCCTATAATTCACCCCTCCACTTT. Residues: CASSPSSYNSPLHF.

This clone has just one count. The chain joins TRBV7-3 to TRBJ2-3; D gene unclear. Trimming pared 2 bases from V and 5 bases from J, leaving 8 bases between. Germline-derived CDR1 and CDR2 are SGHTA and FQGTGA. The CDR3 is 13 residues long. The CDR3 DNA is TGTGCCAGCAGCTTATCGCAGAAAGATACGCAGTATTTT. This codes for CASSLSQKDTQYF. The full variable domain, completed using reference TRBV7-3 and TRBJ2-3, is GAGVSQTPSNKVTEKGKYVELRCDPISGHTALYWYRQSLGQGPEFLIYFQGTGAADDSGLPNDRFFAVRPEGSVSTLKIQRTERGDSAVYLCASSLSQKDTQYFGPGTRLTVL.

The chain recombines TRBV6-1 with TRBJ1-6; 7 nucleotides match TRBD1. V dropped 8 bases and J dropped 7; count of bases not matched to a gene: 5. The germline CDR1 and CDR2 sequences are MNHNS and SASEGT. CDR3 length: 13 residues. This CDR3 is CASHAGQNSPLHF. The DNA of the CDR3 is TGTGCCAGCCACGCGGGACAGAATTCACCCCTCCACTTT.

The V gene is TRBV27, the J gene TRBJ2-1, with 7 bases matching TRBD2. The V segment lost 5 bases and the J segment 5 bases; nucleotides outside the gene matches: 6. This CDR3 has 14 amino acids. CDR1 is MNHEY and CDR2 is SMNVEV in the germline V gene (reference sequence). The CDR3 DNA is TGTGCCAGCAGTCCAGGACTAGGGCACAATGAGCAGTTCTTC. Translating gives CASSPGLGHNEQFF.

V gene TRBV10-3 combines with J gene TRBJ1-1; D may be TRBD1 (5 bases). V was clipped by 6 bases and J by 4 bases, with 15 bases between them. The CDR3 contains 14 residues. Germline CDR1 ENHRY, CDR2 SYGVKD. CDR3 sequence reads: CAIREEVGGTEAFF. The DNA of the CDR3 is TGTGCCATCAGAGAAGAGGTGGGGGGCACTGAAGCTTTCTTT.

The chain employs TRBV2 and TRBJ1-4, with a possible D match to TRBD1 (5 bases). V lost 3 bases, J lost 4 bases, and 12 bases lay in between. The CDR3 contains 15 residues. CDR1 is SNHLY, CDR2 FYNNEI, per germline. CDR3 sequence: CASSDRGLGNEKLFF. As DNA, the CDR3 is TGTGCCAGCAGTGATCGGGGGTTAGGTAATGAAAAACTGTTTTTT.

Turning to this clone: Other nucleotide sequences in the sample specify the same CDR3. The chain uses TRBV9 and TRBJ1-5, with a tentative D call TRBD1 (5 bases). The CDR3 runs to 15 residues. With 0 bases removed from V and 5 bases from J, the gap between germline ends came to 12 bases. The germline CDR1 and CDR2 sequences are SGDLS and YYNGEE. CDR3 bases: TGTGCCAGCAGCGTAGGGGGGGGAGAGGATCAGCCCCAGCATTTT. Residues: CASSVGGGEDQPQHF.

The V call is TRBV4-3, the J call TRBJ2-3; D is perhaps TRBD1 (6 bases). Germline V gene lookup returns CDR1 LGHNA and CDR2 YSLEER. CDR3 length equals 15 residues. V gave up 1 base and J gave up 7 bases, with 15 bases separating them. Written as DNA, the CDR3 is TGCGCCAGCAGCCAAGCTGCCCAACAGGGAAATACGCAGTATTTT. Its translation: CASSQAAQQGNTQYF.

As DNA, the CDR3 is TGCAGCGTTGAAGACGCGGGACTTAGAGAGACCCAGTACTTC. It codes for CSVEDAGLRETQYF. The V call is TRBV29-1, the J call TRBJ2-5; TRBD2 is a possible D gene (6 bases). This CDR3 region has 14 residues. CDR1 is SQVTM and CDR2 is ANQGSEA in the germline V gene. The germline V and J ends were trimmed by 0 bases and 4 bases, with 12 bases remaining between them.

The chain combines TRBV15 with TRBJ1-1; D may be TRBD1 (6 bases). This CDR3 has 13 amino acids. Germline V gene lookup returns CDR1 LNHNV and CDR2 YYDKDF (reference sequence). The V and J ends lost 3 bases and 8 bases respectively, with 13 bases between them. CDR3: CATSRATGSEAFF. CDR3 bases: TGTGCCACCAGCAGGGCAACAGGGTCGGAAGCTTTCTTT. Full variable domain (remainder filled in from reference TRBV15 and TRBJ1-1): DAMVIQNPRYQVTQFGKPVTLSCSQTLNHNVMYWYQQKSSQAPKLLFHYYDKDFNNEADTPDNFQSRRPNTSFCFLDIRSPGLGDTAMYLCATSRATGSEAFFGQGTRLTVV.

This clone was observed once. The chain carries TRBV2 and TRBJ1-1; 7 bases agree with TRBD1. The CDR3 length is 13 residues. After removal of 8 bases from V and 1 base from J, the junction contained 4 bases not matched to a gene. From germline, CDR1 is SNHLY and CDR2 FYNNEI. The DNA for the CDR3 is TGTGCCAGCGGGACAGAGACGAACACTGAAGCTTTCTTT. Amino acid sequence: CASGTETNTEAFF.

The chain uses TRBV9 and TRBJ1-6; 10 bases map to TRBD1. The CDR3 contains 15 residues. With V trimmed by 4 bases and J by 9 bases, 7 bases remained unmatched. Germline V lookup: CDR1 SGDLS, CDR2 YYNGEE. This CDR3 is CASSPGRTGGSPLHF. The CDR3 DNA sequence: TGTGCCAGCAGCCCGGGACGGACAGGGGGTTCACCCCTCCACTTT.

The chain links TRBV7-8 to TRBJ2-7; TRBD1 agrees at 8 bases. Germline V gene sequence: CDR1 SGHVS, CDR2 FQNEAQ. The CDR3 contains 15 residues. Germline trimming cut 5 bases from V and 2 bases from J; bases unmatched to any gene: 8. DNA of the CDR3: TGTGCCAGCAGCCGAGACAGGGGAAGTCCCTACGAGCAGTACTTC. Residues: CASSRDRGSPYEQYF.

This chain joins TRBV27 and TRBJ2-7, with TRBD1 matching over 7 bases. V shed 6 bases, J shed 0 bases, and the junction held 5 bases outside the gene matches. Germline CDR1 MNHEY, CDR2 SMNVEV (reference sequence). The CDR3 sequence is 14 residues long. The CDR3 reads CASRRQGFSYEQYF. The CDR3 coding sequence is TGTGCCAGCAGGAGACAGGGATTCTCCTACGAGCAGTACTTC.